The clone carrying this TCR beta chain was detected a few times. Its antigen is currently unknown. The record originates from a study of vaccination and CD4 T cells after COVID-19. Turning to the study itself: Median time from COVID diagnosis to post-COVID sampling was over 85 days (35 to 161). Post-vaccine sample collection happened at a median of approximately 79 days after dose two, ranging 14 to 241.

TCRdb reanalysed the PCR reads using MiXCR and keeps one entry per CDR3 protein. The sample has more than 12,000 distinct CDR3 sequences; roughly 65% are singletons. Overall study results and limits: Convalescent patients displayed a median roughly 90% of reactive clones emerging only post-vaccination.

This clonotype was obtained from a human donor who had recovered from COVID-19. This specimen consisted of CD4+ T cells from blood, obtained after SARS-CoV-2 vaccination.

CDR3 in DNA: TGTGCCAGCGGGCAGGGTCGGCAGCCCCAGCATTTT. Translating gives CASGQGRQPQHF. V is TRBV27 and J is TRBJ1-5, with a tentative D call TRBD1 (5 bases). This CDR3 has 12 residues. Germline lookup yields CDR1 MNHEY and CDR2 SMNVEV (reference sequence). With 8 bases removed from V and 7 bases from J, the gap between germline ends came to 12 bases.